Presented here are 18 T cell receptor beta chains from one specimen sequenced in a study of cytomegalovirus exposure and HLA in healthy donors. The PCR ran on 60 Vbeta and 13 Jbeta primers. Using immunoSEQ multiplex PCR, the repertoire was profiled, and TCRdb retains in-frame clones only, with some absent. The sample shows about 170,000 clones, 80% to 90% of them seen only once. Sequenced sample: PBMCs. Receptors were obtained from a man between 25 and 39 years old in good health and CMV-seropositive.

V usage is TRBV6-6 and J usage is TRBJ2-7, with 10 bases lining up with TRBD2. From germline, CDR1 is MNHNY and CDR2 SVGAGI (reference sequence). The ends lost 6 bases at V and 4 bases at J; junction bases unmatched: 6. This CDR3 has 14 residues. The CDR3, as DNA: TGTGCCAGCAGACCGACTAGCGGGCTTTACGAGCAGTACTTC. Protein product: CASRPTSGLYEQYF.

The CDR3 coding sequence is TGCGCCAGCAGCCAGGGGCGGAGTCCCTTCAATGAGCAGTTCTTC. Amino acid sequence: CASSQGRSPFNEQFF. V usage is TRBV4-1 and J usage is TRBJ2-1; tentative D call: TRBD1 (5 bases). Germline V gene lookup returns CDR1 MGHRA and CDR2 YSYEKL. The V and J ends lost 3 bases and 6 bases respectively, with 15 bases between them. The CDR3 extends over 15 amino acids.

The J gene is TRBJ2-1, the V gene TRBV9; the match to TRBD2 covers 8 bases. CDR1 and CDR2 (germline): SGDLS, YYNGEE. V was clipped by 4 bases and J by 8 bases; unmatched bases: 23. This CDR3 has 19 residues. Written as DNA, the CDR3 is TGTGCCAGCAGCCAGGGAGGCAGGGCAGCGGGAGTCGGTCGCGATGAGCAGTTCTTC. It yields the protein CASSQGGRAAGVGRDEQFF.

For the CDR3, the DNA is TGTGCCAGCAGTTTATCTAGTGGGACAGCCTATGGCTACACCTTC. Its protein product is CASSLSSGTAYGYTF. V gene TRBV28 combines with J gene TRBJ1-2; 7 bases map to TRBD1. This CDR3 is built from 15 residues. Germline trimming cut 1 base from V and 4 bases from J; bases unmatched to any gene: 6. Germline-derived CDR1 and CDR2 are MDHEN and SYDVKM.

This clone was found once. The rearrangement joins TRBV11-2 to TRBJ2-5; 8 bases are a match to TRBD2. The CDR3 is 16 amino acids. Germline CDR1 is SGHAT and CDR2 is FQNNGV. The V and J ends lost 1 base and 2 bases, in that order; junction bases with no gene match: 6. CDR3: CASSLGPSSGQETQYF. The CDR3 region has the DNA TGTGCCAGCAGCTTAGGCCCATCTAGCGGGCAAGAGACCCAGTACTTC.

V gene TRBV4-1 combines with J gene TRBJ2-1; 15 bases are a match to TRBD2. Losses at the gene ends were 3 bases for V and 6 bases for J; bases not matched to a gene: 3. This CDR3 has 16 amino acids. Germline CDR1 and CDR2: MGHRA and YSYEKL. CDR3 sequence: CASSHLGLAGGNEQFF. The CDR3 coding sequence is TGCGCCAGCAGCCACCTGGGACTAGCGGGAGGCAATGAGCAGTTCTTC.

The rearrangement uses TRBV5-1 and TRBJ1-1; D not resolved. The CDR3 is 14 residues long. The V gene lost 2 bases and the J gene lost 1 base, with 9 bases spanning the gap. Per the germline V gene, CDR1 is SGHRS and CDR2 is YFSETQ. CDR3 DNA sequence: TGCGCCAGCAGCTTTTCGGCAGGGAACACTGAAGCTTTCTTT. Translation gives CASSFSAGNTEAFF.

The J gene is TRBJ2-7, the V gene TRBV18, with TRBD2 matching 16 bases. V dropped 4 bases and J dropped 5; count of bases not matched to a gene: 5. This CDR3 has 16 residues. Germline V lookup: CDR1 KGHSH, CDR2 LQKENI. The DNA of the CDR3 is TGTGCCAGCTCACGACAGGGACTAGCGGGAGGGGACGAGCAGTACTTC. Its protein is CASSRQGLAGGDEQYF.

This clone was found a few times. V gene TRBV5-1 combines with J gene TRBJ2-2; D call uncertain. The V and J ends lost 5 bases and 1 base respectively, with 12 bases between them. Germline V gene data show CDR1 as SGHRS and CDR2 as YFSETQ. The CDR3 loop spans 15 amino acids. The CDR3 region is CASSSGSLNTGELFF. The CDR3 DNA is TGCGCCAGCAGTTCCGGGTCTCTGAACACCGGGGAGCTGTTTTTT. The full variable domain, with the rest looked up from reference TRBV5-1 and TRBJ2-2, is KAGVTQTPRYLIKTRGQQVTLSCSPISGHRSVSWYQQTPGQGLQFLFEYFSETQRNKGNFPGRFSGRQFSNSRSEMNVSTLELGDSALYLCASSSGSLNTGELFFGEGSRLTVL.

This chain connects TRBV7-6 to TRBJ2-1; 11 nucleotides match TRBD1. The germline gives CDR1 SGHVS, CDR2 FNYEAQ. The V segment lost 5 bases and the J segment 3 bases; nucleotides outside the gene matches: 6. The CDR3 length is 16 residues. This CDR3 reads CASSAGQGDYYNEQFF. In DNA form, the CDR3 reads TGTGCCAGCAGCGCGGGACAGGGGGATTACTACAATGAGCAGTTCTTC. The full variable domain, with the rest looked up from reference TRBV7-6 and TRBJ2-1, is GAGVSQSPRYKVTKRGQDVALRCDPISGHVSLYWYRQALGQGPEFLTYFNYEAQQDKSGLPNDRFSAERPEGSISTLTIQRTEQRDSAMYRCASSAGQGDYYNEQFFGPGTRLTVL.

V usage is TRBV6-1 and J usage is TRBJ2-1, with TRBD2 as a possible D gene (6 bases). V was trimmed by 5 bases and J by 4 bases, leaving 12 bases between them. The germline V gene has CDR1 MNHNS and CDR2 SASEGT. This CDR3 comprises 14 residues. The CDR3 sequence is CASSRSGDYNEQFF. CDR3 DNA: TGTGCCAGCAGTCGTAGCGGCGATTACAATGAGCAGTTCTTC.

This clone was counted only a few times. The chain couples TRBV4-2 to TRBJ2-1; 13 bases are a match to TRBD2. Unmatched junction bases numbered 1, after V lost 1 base and J lost 7 bases. CDR3 length equals 15 residues. Germline V gene lookup returns CDR1 LGHNA and CDR2 YNFKEQ. The CDR3 DNA reads TGTGCCAGCAGCCAAGGGACTAGCGGGAGTAATGAGCAGTTCTTC. Translated: CASSQGTSGSNEQFF.

The gene calls are TRBV9 and TRBJ2-2; possible D gene TRBD2, 6 bases. Germline CDR1 SGDLS, CDR2 YYNGEE. The ends were cut back, 0 bases at V and 4 bases at J, with 10 bases in the middle. CDR3 length: 15 amino acids. The DNA of the CDR3 is TGTGCCAGCAGCGTAGTTAGCGGCGGCACCGGGGAGCTGTTTTTT. Its protein is CASSVVSGGTGELFF. The whole variable domain, filled in from reference TRBV9 and TRBJ2-2, reads DSGVTQTPKHLITATGQRVTLRCSPRSGDLSVYWYQQSLDQGLQFLIQYYNGEERAKGNILERFSAQQFPDLHSELNLSSLELGDSALYFCASSVVSGGTGELFFGEGSRLTVL.

A word on this clone: Relative to the germline gene, one junction end is altered; a read error may explain this. The genes are TRBV7-7 and TRBJ2-5; TRBD1 is a possible D gene (8 bases). In germline, CDR1 is SSHAT, CDR2 FNYEAQ (reference sequence). The CDR3 length is 14 residues. The CDR3 sequence: CASSQQQGGETQYF. The CDR3 nucleotides read TGTGCTAGCAGCCAGCAACAGGGGGGGGAGACCCAGTACTTC.

The CDR3 DNA sequence: TGTGCCAGCAGTTTAAGCTCGACAGGGGCGCCGAGCAATCAGCCCCAGCATTTT. Its translation is CASSLSSTGAPSNQPQHF. This chain links TRBV27 with TRBJ1-5; TRBD1 aligns across 8 bases. V lost 2 bases and J lost 1; bases outside the gene matches: 10. Germline V gene data show CDR1 as MNHEY and CDR2 as SMNVEV (reference sequence). The CDR3 covers 18 residues.

This clone showed up just once. DNA of the CDR3: TGTGCCTGGAGTCCTTTGACAGGGTTTCCCAACACTGAAGCTTTCTTT. As protein: CAWSPLTGFPNTEAFF. The rearrangement links TRBV30 to TRBJ1-1; 7 nucleotides align to TRBD1. CDR1 is GTSNPN, CDR2 SVGIG, per germline (reference sequence). The junction had 11 bases not matched to a gene; V was cut back by 2 bases and J by 2 bases. The CDR3 length is 16 residues. The full variable domain, rest sourced from reference TRBV30 and TRBJ1-1, is SQTIHQWPATLVQPVGSPLSLECTVEGTSNPNLYWYRQAAGRGLQLLFYSVGIGQISSEVPQNLSASRPQDRQFILSSKKLLLSDSGFYLCAWSPLTGFPNTEAFFGQGTRLTVV.

The V call is TRBV19, the J call TRBJ2-1; TRBD1 matches 8 bases. CDR3 length: 12 amino acids. CDR1 and CDR2 (germline): LNHDA, SQIVND (reference sequence). After removal of 7 bases from V and 8 bases from J, the junction contained 4 bases not matched to a gene. For the CDR3, the DNA is TGTGCCAGTAAAGACAGGGGAGATGAGCAGTTCTTC. This codes for CASKDRGDEQFF. Variable domain in full (rest from reference TRBV19 and TRBJ2-1): DGGITQSPKYLFRKEGQNVTLSCEQNLNHDAMYWYRQDPGQGLRLIYYSQIVNDFQKGDIAEGYSVSREKKESFPLTVTSAQKNPTAFYLCASKDRGDEQFFGPGTRLTVL.

This clone has just one count. The chain combines TRBV7-9 with TRBJ2-1, with D possibly matching TRBD1 (6 bases). Between the trimmed V and J ends, which lost 5 bases and 7 bases, there was a span of 9 bases. Germline CDR1 reads SEHNR; CDR2 reads FQNEAQ (reference sequence). The CDR3 totals 12 residues. The CDR3 sequence is CASSNRVNEQFF. The DNA for the CDR3 is TGTGCCAGCAGCAACAGGGTAAATGAGCAGTTCTTC.